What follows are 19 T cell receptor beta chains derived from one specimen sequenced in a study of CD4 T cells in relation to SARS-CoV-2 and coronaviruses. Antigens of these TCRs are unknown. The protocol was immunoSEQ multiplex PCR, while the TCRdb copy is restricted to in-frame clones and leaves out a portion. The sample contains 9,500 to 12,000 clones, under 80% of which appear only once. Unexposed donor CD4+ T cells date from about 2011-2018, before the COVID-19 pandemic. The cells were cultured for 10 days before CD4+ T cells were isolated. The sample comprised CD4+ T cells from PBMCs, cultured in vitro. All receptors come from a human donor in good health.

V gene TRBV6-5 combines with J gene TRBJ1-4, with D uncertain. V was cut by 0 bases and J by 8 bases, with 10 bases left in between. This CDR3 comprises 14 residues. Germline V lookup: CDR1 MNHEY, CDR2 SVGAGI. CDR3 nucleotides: TGTGCCAGCAGTTACTCCGGCGGCCGCGAAAAACTGTTTTTT. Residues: CASSYSGGREKLFF.

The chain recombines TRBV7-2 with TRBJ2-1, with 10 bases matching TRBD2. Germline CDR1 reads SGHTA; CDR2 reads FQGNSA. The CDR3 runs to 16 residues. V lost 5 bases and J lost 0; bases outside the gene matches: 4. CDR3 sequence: CASSLLAGGSYNEQFF. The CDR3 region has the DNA TGTGCCAGCAGCCTTTTAGCGGGGGGCTCCTACAATGAGCAGTTCTTC.

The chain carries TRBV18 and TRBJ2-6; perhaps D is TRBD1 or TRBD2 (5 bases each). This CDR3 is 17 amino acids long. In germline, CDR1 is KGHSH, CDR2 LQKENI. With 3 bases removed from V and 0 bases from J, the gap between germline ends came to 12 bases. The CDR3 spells CASSPRAGSSGANVLTF. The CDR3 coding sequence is TGTGCCAGCTCACCGCGAGCAGGGAGCTCTGGGGCCAACGTCCTGACTTTC.

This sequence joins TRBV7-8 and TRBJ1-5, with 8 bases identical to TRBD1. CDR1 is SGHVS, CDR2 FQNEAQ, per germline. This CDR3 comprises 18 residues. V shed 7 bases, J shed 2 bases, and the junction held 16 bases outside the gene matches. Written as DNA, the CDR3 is TGTGCCAGCACCTTGGAAAGGACAGGGATCGAGGGCAATCAGCCCCAGCATTTT. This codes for CASTLERTGIEGNQPQHF.

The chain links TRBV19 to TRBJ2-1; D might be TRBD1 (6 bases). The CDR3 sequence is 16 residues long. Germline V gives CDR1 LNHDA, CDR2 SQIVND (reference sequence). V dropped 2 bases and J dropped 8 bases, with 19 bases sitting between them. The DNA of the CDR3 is TGTGCCAGTAGTATAAATTTAGGGTTAGCAGGGGATGAGCAGTTCTTC. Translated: CASSINLGLAGDEQFF.

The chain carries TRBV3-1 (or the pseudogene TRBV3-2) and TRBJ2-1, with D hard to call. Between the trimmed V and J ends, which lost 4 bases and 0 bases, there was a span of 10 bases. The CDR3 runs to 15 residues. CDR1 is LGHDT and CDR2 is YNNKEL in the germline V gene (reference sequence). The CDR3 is CASSLIASSYNEQFF. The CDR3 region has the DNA TGTGCCAGCAGCCTAATCGCCAGCTCCTACAATGAGCAGTTCTTC.

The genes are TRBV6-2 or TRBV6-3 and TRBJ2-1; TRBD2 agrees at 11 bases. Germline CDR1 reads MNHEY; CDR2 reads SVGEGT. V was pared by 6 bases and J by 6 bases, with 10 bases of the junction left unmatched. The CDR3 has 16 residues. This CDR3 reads CASSPTIAGGPNEQFF. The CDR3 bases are TGTGCCAGCAGCCCAACGATAGCGGGAGGGCCCAATGAGCAGTTCTTC.

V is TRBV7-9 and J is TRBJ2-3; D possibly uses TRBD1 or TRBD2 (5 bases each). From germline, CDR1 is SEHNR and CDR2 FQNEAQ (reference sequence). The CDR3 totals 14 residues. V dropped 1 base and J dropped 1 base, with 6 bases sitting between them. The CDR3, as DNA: TGTGCCAGCAGCTTAGTGGGGGGCACAGATACGCAGTATTTT. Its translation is CASSLVGGTDTQYF.

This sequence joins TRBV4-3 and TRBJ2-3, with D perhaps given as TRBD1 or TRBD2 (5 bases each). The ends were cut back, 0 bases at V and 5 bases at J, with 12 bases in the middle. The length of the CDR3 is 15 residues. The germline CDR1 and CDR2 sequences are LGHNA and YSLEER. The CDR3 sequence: CASSQELGPVDTQYF. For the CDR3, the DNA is TGCGCCAGCAGCCAAGAGTTGGGACCGGTAGATACGCAGTATTTT.

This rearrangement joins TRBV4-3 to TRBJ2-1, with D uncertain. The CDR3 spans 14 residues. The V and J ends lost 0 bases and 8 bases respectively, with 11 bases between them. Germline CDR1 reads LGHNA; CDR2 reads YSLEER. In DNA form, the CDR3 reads TGCGCCAGCAGCCAAGATGGACGCCGGGATGAGCAGTTCTTC. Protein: CASSQDGRRDEQFF.

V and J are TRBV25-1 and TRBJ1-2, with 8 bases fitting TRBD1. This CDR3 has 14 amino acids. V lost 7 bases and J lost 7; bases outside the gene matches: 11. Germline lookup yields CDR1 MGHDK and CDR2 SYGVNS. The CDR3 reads CASTPPTGGSGYTF. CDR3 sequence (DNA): TGTGCCAGCACCCCCCCCACAGGGGGAAGTGGCTACACCTTC.

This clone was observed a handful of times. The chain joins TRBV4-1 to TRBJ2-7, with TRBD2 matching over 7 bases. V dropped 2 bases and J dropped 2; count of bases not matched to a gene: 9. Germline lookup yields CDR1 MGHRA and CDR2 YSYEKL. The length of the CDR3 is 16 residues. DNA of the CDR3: TGCGCCAGCAGCCAACCTATTGGGAGGGCCCCCTACGAGCAGTACTTC. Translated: CASSQPIGRAPYEQYF.

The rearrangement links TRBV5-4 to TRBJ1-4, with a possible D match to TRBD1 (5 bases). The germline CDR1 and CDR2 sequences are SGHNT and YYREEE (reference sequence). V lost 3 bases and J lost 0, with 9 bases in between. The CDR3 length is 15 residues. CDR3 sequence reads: CASSSDSATNEKLFF. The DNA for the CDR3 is TGTGCCAGCAGCTCCGACAGCGCAACTAATGAAAAACTGTTTTTT.

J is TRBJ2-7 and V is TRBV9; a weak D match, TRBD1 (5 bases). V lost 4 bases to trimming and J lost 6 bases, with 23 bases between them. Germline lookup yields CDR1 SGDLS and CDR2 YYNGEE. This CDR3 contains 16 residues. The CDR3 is CASSPRLDAGLSEQYF. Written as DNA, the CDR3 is TGTGCCAGCAGCCCCCGACTGGACGCAGGGCTGTCCGAGCAGTACTTC.

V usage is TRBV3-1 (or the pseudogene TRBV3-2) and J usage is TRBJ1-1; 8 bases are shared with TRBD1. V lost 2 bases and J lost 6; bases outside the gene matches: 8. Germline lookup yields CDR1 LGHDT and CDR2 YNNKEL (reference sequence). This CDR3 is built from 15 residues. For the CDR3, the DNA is TGTGCCAGCAGCCAATCGGGATACAGGGGGGCTGAAGCTTTCTTT. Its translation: CASSQSGYRGAEAFF.

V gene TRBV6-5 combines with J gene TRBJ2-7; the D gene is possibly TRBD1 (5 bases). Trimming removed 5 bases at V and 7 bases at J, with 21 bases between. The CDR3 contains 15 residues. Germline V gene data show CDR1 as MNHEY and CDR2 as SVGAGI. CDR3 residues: CASSKFFRVTPEQYF. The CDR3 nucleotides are TGTGCCAGCAGTAAATTCTTCAGGGTAACCCCTGAGCAGTACTTC.

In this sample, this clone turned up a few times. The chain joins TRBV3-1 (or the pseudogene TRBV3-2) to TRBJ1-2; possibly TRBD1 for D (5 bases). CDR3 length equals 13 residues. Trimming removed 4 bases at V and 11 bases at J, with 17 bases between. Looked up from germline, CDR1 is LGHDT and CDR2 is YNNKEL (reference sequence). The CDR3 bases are TGTGCCAGCAGCCCCAGGGAAGGGTCGTCGTACACCTTC. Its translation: CASSPREGSSYTF.

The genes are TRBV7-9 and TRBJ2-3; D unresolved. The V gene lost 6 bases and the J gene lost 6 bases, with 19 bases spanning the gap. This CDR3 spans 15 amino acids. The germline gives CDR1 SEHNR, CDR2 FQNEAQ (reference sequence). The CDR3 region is CASSPTQVLADTQYF. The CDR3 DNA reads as TGTGCCAGCAGTCCCACGCAGGTTTTGGCGGATACGCAGTATTTT.

The CDR3 here is CASSQGQGNTDTQYF. CDR3 sequence (DNA): TGTGCCAGCAGTCAGGGACAGGGAAACACAGATACGCAGTATTTT. J is TRBJ2-3 and V is TRBV6-2 or TRBV6-3, with 9 bases lining up with TRBD1. Germline CDR1 reads MNHEY; CDR2 reads SVGEGT. The ends lost 5 bases at V and 2 bases at J; junction bases unmatched: 5. This CDR3 region has 15 residues.